The 21 T cell receptor beta chains below come from one sample, sequenced in a study of PD-L1 blockade in urothelial cancer. Indicated time point: pretreatment peripheral blood. Libraries were prepared by immunoSEQ multiplex PCR; TCRdb keeps only in-frame clonotypes and omits some of them. Counted here are under 55,000 clones, around four fifths occurring once; the ten biggest clones make up over 3%. The material sequenced was PBMCs, taken around atezolizumab (anti-PD-L1) treatment. The receptor set was obtained from a man in his 70s with urothelial cancer.

The V gene is TRBV6-5, the J gene TRBJ2-7, with TRBD1 matching 8 bases. The CDR3 loop spans 15 amino acids. The V gene's germline CDR1 is MNHEY and CDR2 SVGAGI. V lost 2 bases to trimming and J lost 3 bases; unmatched junction nucleotides: 6. CDR3 in amino acids: CASSYGRGRNYEQYF. The CDR3 DNA is TGTGCCAGCAGTTACGGCAGGGGGCGAAACTACGAGCAGTACTTC.

V is TRBV19 and J is TRBJ1-2, with unresolved D. The CDR3 spans 13 residues. V lost 3 bases and J 0 bases, leaving 5 bases between the germline ends. CDR1 LNHDA and CDR2 SQIVND come from the germline V gene (reference sequence). The CDR3 sequence: CASSMRANYGYTF. The CDR3 region has the DNA TGTGCCAGTAGTATGAGGGCTAACTATGGCTACACCTTC.

This chain joins TRBV7-2 and TRBJ1-2, with 9 bases identical to TRBD1. The V gene's germline CDR1 is SGHTA and CDR2 FQGNSA. Trimming removed 4 bases from V and 6 bases from J; junction bases left unmatched: 6. This CDR3 contains 14 residues. CDR3 sequence: CASSSGTGLDGYTF. The DNA for the CDR3 is TGTGCCAGCAGCTCCGGGACAGGGTTGGATGGCTACACCTTC.

The chain couples TRBV29-1 to TRBJ2-3; weak D call: TRBD1 (6 bases). Trimming left V 5 bases short and J 3 bases short, with 12 bases between. Germline V gene data show CDR1 as SQVTM and CDR2 as ANQGSEA. This CDR3 contains 13 residues. CDR3 region: CSVRTAATDTQYF. CDR3 nucleotides: TGCAGCGTTAGGACAGCGGCTACAGATACGCAGTATTTT.

The chain combines TRBV30 with TRBJ1-5; D unclear. V was pared by 3 bases and J by 2 bases, with 8 bases between. This CDR3 is 13 amino acids long. Germline-derived CDR1 and CDR2 are GTSNPN and SVGIG (reference sequence). The CDR3 coding sequence is TGTGCCTGGAGCAACGGTCGCAATCAGCCCCAGCATTTT. The encoded protein is CAWSNGRNQPQHF.

This chain uses TRBV5-4 with TRBJ1-2; 8 positions match TRBD1. The CDR3 is 15 amino acids. Germline lookup yields CDR1 SGHNT and CDR2 YYREEE (reference sequence). The J segment lost 3 bases and the V segment lost 4 bases, leaving 8 bases of the junction unmatched. CDR3 residues: CASSQRQGSDYGYTF. CDR3 coding DNA: TGTGCCAGCAGCCAAAGACAGGGGTCAGACTATGGCTACACCTTC.

The chain joins TRBV5-1 to TRBJ2-1; 14 bases are shared with TRBD2. CDR1 is SGHRS, CDR2 YFSETQ, per germline. This CDR3 is built from 17 residues. The trim removed 4 bases at V and 8 bases at J, leaving 11 bases unmatched. The CDR3 sequence is CASSLPGTSGSKYEQFF. CDR3 coding DNA: TGCGCCAGCAGCCTCCCCGGGACTAGCGGGAGTAAGTATGAGCAGTTCTTC.

The CDR3 loop reads CASSQARDNPSGANVLTF. In DNA form, the CDR3 reads TGCGCCAGCAGCCAAGCCCGGGACAACCCCTCTGGGGCCAACGTCCTGACTTTC. The chain has TRBV4-3 and TRBJ2-6; D may be TRBD1 (6 bases). In germline, CDR1 is LGHNA, CDR2 YSLEER. The CDR3 totals 18 residues. Trimming pared 1 base from V and 0 bases from J, leaving 13 bases between.

This sequence joins TRBV20-1 and TRBJ2-3; TRBD1 is a possible D gene (5 bases). V dropped 3 bases and J dropped 6 bases, with 7 bases sitting between them. The CDR3 is 11 amino acids. Per germline, CDR1 DFQATT and CDR2 SNEGSKA (reference sequence). The DNA of the CDR3 is TGCAGTGCTAGTTCAGGGGATACGCAGTATTTT. This sequence encodes CSASSGDTQYF.

This clone occurred many times. The chain combines TRBV7-9 with TRBJ2-7, with 7 positions matching TRBD1. The CDR3 is made up of 14 amino acids. Trimming took 6 bases from V and 2 from J; bases not matched to a gene: 7. Per germline, CDR1 SEHNR and CDR2 FQNEAQ (reference sequence). CDR3 amino acids: CASSPPDRPYEQYF. The CDR3 region has the DNA TGTGCCAGCAGTCCTCCGGACAGGCCCTACGAGCAGTACTTC.

V is TRBV9 and J is TRBJ1-1, with a weak D call TRBD1 (5 bases). Trimming cost V 3 bases and J 1 base, with 10 bases left between them. In germline, CDR1 is SGDLS, CDR2 YYNGEE. The CDR3 contains 14 residues. CDR3 coding DNA: TGTGCCAGCAGCGCCATGACAGAGAACACTGAAGCTTTCTTT. Translation gives CASSAMTENTEAFF. The entire variable domain, with the rest obtained from reference TRBV9 and TRBJ1-1, is as follows: DSGVTQTPKHLITATGQRVTLRCSPRSGDLSVYWYQQSLDQGLQFLIQYYNGEERAKGNILERFSAQQFPDLHSELNLSSLELGDSALYFCASSAMTENTEAFFGQGTRLTVV.

J is TRBJ2-7 and V is TRBV6-1; D is perhaps TRBD1 (5 bases). The CDR3 is 16 residues long. Looked up from germline, CDR1 is MNHNS and CDR2 is SASEGT. V shed 3 bases and J shed 3 bases, with 18 bases lying between them. The CDR3 reads CASSERSRQLFYEQYF. CDR3 in DNA: TGTGCCAGCAGTGAGAGGAGCAGACAGCTGTTCTACGAGCAGTACTTC.

This clone was picked up a small number of times. The chain couples TRBV30 to TRBJ1-1; tentative D call: TRBD1 (5 bases). This CDR3 region has 11 residues. Germline-derived CDR1 and CDR2 are GTSNPN and SVGIG (reference sequence). V lost 4 bases, J lost 6 bases, and 9 bases lay in between. CDR3 nucleotide sequence: TGTGCCTGGACCGAAGGGGCTGAAGCTTTCTTT. This codes for CAWTEGAEAFF.

This sequence joins TRBV18 and TRBJ2-3; TRBD2 matches at 11 bases. The CDR3 loop spans 16 amino acids. Germline V gives CDR1 KGHSH, CDR2 LQKENI. The V segment lost 2 bases and the J segment 5 bases; nucleotides outside the gene matches: 6. Written as DNA, the CDR3 is TGTGCCAGCTCACCAGGGGTTGGGACTAGCGGAGATACGCAGTATTTT. Protein sequence: CASSPGVGTSGDTQYF.

The chain recombines TRBV7-3 with TRBJ2-1; D is perhaps TRBD2 (5 bases). Germline V lookup: CDR1 SGHTA, CDR2 FQGTGA. V lost 2 bases and J lost 1, with 9 bases in between. This CDR3 contains 15 residues. The CDR3: CASSLEGSSYNEQFF. DNA for the CDR3: TGTGCCAGCAGCTTAGAGGGAAGTTCCTACAATGAGCAGTTCTTC.

This chain uses TRBV28 with TRBJ1-5; TRBD1 matches at 9 bases. The CDR3 contains 16 residues. Germline V gene lookup returns CDR1 MDHEN and CDR2 SYDVKM. V lost 10 bases, J lost 1 base, and 11 bases stayed unmatched. The DNA of the CDR3 is TGTGCCACCGACAGGGGGGTGATAAGAAGCAATCAGCCCCAGCATTTT. Translation gives CATDRGVIRSNQPQHF.

V gene TRBV28 combines with J gene TRBJ1-2; D is unclear. Germline V gives CDR1 MDHEN, CDR2 SYDVKM. There are 11 residues in the CDR3. The V and J ends lost 7 bases and 7 bases respectively, with 10 bases between them. CDR3 in amino acids: CASNSASGYTF. CDR3 in DNA: TGTGCCAGCAATTCAGCTAGTGGCTACACCTTC.

This chain links TRBV18 with TRBJ2-5, with D maybe TRBD1 (6 bases). Trimming took 1 base from V and 4 from J, leaving 13 bases between them. The germline V gene encodes CDR1 KGHSH and CDR2 LQKENI. The CDR3 sequence is 15 residues long. Written as DNA, the CDR3 is TGTGCCAGCTCACCACAACAGGGTAGGGGAGAGACCCAGTACTTC. It yields the protein CASSPQQGRGETQYF. The whole variable domain, filled in from reference TRBV18 and TRBJ2-5, reads NAGVMQNPRHLVRRRGQEARLRCSPMKGHSHVYWYRQLPEEGLKFMVYLQKENIIDESGMPKERFSAEFPKEGPSILRIQQVVRGDSAAYFCASSPQQGRGETQYFGPGTRLLVL.

The V gene is TRBV2, the J gene TRBJ2-7, with TRBD1 as a possible D gene (6 bases). CDR1 SNHLY and CDR2 FYNNEI come from the germline V gene. The CDR3 extends over 13 amino acids. V lost 6 bases and J 2 bases, leaving 11 bases between the germline ends. The CDR3 DNA follows: TGTGCCAGCAGCGAGGACAGACCCTACGAGCAGTACTTC. This translates into CASSEDRPYEQYF.

The chain couples TRBV7-9 to TRBJ1-2; unclear D gene. Germline V gene sequence: CDR1 SEHNR, CDR2 FQNEAQ (reference sequence). V was shortened by 1 base and J by 0 bases, with 12 bases between the two germline ends. The CDR3 totals 16 residues. CDR3 coding DNA: TGTGCCAGCAGCTTAGGGTCGCGGGATACTAACTATGGCTACACCTTC. It encodes CASSLGSRDTNYGYTF.

The chain has TRBV18 and TRBJ1-3; 7 nucleotides align to TRBD1. CDR3 length equals 15 residues. After removal of 3 bases from V and 2 bases from J, the junction contained 4 bases not matched to a gene. The germline gives CDR1 KGHSH, CDR2 LQKENI. The CDR3 loop is CASSPGTDPGNTIYF. CDR3 DNA: TGTGCCAGCTCACCTGGGACAGACCCTGGAAACACCATATATTTT.